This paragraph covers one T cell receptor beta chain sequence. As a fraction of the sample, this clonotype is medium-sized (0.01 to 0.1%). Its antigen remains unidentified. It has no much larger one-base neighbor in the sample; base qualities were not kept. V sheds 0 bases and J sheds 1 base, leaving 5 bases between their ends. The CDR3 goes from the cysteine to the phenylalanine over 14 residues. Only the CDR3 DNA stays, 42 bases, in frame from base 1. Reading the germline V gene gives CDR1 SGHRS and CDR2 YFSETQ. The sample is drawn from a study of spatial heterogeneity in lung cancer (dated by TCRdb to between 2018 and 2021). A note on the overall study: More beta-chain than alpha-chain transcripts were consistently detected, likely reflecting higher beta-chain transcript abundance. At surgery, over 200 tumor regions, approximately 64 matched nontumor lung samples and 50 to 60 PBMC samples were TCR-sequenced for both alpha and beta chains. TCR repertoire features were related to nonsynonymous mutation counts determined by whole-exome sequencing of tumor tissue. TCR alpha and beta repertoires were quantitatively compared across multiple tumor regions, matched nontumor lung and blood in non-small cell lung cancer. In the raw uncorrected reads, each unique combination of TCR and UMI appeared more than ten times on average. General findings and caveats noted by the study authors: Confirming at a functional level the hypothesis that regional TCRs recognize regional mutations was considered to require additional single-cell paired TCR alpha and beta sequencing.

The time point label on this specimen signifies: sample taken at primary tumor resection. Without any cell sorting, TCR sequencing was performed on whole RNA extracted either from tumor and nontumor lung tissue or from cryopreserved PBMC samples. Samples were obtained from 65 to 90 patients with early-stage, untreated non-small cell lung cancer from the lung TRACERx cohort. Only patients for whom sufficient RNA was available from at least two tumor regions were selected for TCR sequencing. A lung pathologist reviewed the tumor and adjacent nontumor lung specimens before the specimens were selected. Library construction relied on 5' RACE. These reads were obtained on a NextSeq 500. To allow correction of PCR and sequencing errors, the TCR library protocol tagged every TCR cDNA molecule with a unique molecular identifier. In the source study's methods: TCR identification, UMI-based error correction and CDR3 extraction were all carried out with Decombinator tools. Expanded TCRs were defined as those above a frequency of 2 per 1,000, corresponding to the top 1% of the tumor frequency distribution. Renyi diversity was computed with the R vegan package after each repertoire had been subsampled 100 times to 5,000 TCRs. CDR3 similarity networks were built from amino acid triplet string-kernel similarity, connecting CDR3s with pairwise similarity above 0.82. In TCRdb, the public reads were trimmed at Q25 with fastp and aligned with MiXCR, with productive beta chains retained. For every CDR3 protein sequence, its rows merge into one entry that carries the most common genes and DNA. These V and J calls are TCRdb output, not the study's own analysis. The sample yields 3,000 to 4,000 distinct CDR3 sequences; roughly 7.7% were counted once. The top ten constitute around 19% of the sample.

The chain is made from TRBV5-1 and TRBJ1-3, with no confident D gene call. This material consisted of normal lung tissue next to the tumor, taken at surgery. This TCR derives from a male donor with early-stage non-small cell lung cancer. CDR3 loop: CASSLEASGNTIYF. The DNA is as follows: TGCGCCAGCAGCTTGGAAGCATCTGGAAACACCATATATTTT.